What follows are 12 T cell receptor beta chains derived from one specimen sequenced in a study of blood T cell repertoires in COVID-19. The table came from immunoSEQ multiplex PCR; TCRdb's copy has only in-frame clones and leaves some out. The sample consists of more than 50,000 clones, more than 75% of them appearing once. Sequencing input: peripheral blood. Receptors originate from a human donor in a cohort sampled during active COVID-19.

The CDR3 spells CAKGGRRVVWGNQPQHF. The CDR3 DNA sequence: TGTGCCAAGGGGGGGCGCAGGGTGGTTTGGGGCAATCAGCCCCAGCATTTT. This chain connects TRBV11-3 to TRBJ1-5; tentative D call: TRBD1 (6 bases). Germline V CDR1 and CDR2: SGHNT, YENEEA. The V end lost 10 bases, the J end lost 2 bases, and 24 bases lay between the germline ends. CDR3 length: 17 amino acids.

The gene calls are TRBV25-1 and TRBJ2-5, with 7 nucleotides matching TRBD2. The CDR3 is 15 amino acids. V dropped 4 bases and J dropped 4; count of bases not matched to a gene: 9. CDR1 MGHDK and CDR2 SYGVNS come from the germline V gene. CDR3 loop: CASSARDYTGETQYF. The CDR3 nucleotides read TGTGCCAGCAGTGCTCGGGACTACACGGGAGAGACCCAGTACTTC.

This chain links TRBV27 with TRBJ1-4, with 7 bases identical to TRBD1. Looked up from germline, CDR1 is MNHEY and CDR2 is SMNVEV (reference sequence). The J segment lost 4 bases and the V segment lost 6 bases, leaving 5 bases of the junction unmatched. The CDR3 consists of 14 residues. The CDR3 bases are TGTGCCAGCAGGAGACAGGGAGGTAATGAAAAACTGTTTTTT. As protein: CASRRQGGNEKLFF.

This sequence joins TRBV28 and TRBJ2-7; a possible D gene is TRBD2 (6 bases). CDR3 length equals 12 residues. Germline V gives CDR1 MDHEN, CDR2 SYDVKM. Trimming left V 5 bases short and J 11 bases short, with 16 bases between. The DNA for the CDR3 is TGTGCCAGCAGTCCTTTTGGGACTCGAGAGTACTTC. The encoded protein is CASSPFGTREYF.

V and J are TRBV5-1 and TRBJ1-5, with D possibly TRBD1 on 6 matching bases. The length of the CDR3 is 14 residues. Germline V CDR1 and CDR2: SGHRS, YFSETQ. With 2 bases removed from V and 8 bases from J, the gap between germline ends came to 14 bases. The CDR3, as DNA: TGCGCCAGCAGCTTTGTAGGGGGAATGGAGCCCCAGCATTTT. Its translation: CASSFVGGMEPQHF.

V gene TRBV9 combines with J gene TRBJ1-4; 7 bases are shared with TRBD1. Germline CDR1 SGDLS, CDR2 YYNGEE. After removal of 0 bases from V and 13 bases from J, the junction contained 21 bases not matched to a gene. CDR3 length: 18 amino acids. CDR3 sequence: CASSVESLRGVRKVGLFF. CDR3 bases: TGTGCCAGCAGCGTAGAATCCCTCAGGGGGGTGCGAAAGGTCGGACTGTTTTTT. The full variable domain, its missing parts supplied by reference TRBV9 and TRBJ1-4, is DSGVTQTPKHLITATGQRVTLRCSPRSGDLSVYWYQQSLDQGLQFLIQYYNGEERAKGNILERFSAQQFPDLHSELNLSSLELGDSALYFCASSVESLRGVRKVGLFFGSGTQLSVL.

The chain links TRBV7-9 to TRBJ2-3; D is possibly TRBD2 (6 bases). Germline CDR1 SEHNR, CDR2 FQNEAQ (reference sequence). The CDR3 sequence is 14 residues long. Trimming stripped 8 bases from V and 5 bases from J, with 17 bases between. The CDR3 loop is CASGGAVGRDTQYF. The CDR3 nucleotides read TGTGCCAGCGGAGGGGCAGTCGGGAGAGATACGCAGTATTTT. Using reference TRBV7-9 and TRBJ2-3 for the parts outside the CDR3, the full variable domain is DTGVSQNPRHKITKRGQNVTFRCDPISEHNRLYWYRQTLGQGPEFLTYFQNEAQLEKSRLLSDRFSAERPKGSFSTLEIQRTEQGDSAMYLCASGGAVGRDTQYFGPGTRLTVL.

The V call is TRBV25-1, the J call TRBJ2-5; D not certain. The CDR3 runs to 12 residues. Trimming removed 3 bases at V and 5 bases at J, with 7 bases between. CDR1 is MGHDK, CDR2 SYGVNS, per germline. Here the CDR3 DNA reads TGTGCCAGCAGTGAGGAGTGGGAGACCCAGTACTTC. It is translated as CASSEEWETQYF.

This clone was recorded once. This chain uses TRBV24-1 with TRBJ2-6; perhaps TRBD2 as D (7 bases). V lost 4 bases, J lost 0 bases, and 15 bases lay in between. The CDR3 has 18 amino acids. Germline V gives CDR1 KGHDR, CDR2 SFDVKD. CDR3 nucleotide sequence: TGTGCCACCAGTGAAAAACAGGGCGGGGGCTCTGGGGCCAACGTCCTGACTTTC. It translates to CATSEKQGGGSGANVLTF.

The DNA of the CDR3 is TGTGCCAGCAGCTTAAGTCAGGGAAACTACGAGCAGTACTTC. This translates into CASSLSQGNYEQYF. The chain joins TRBV11-3 to TRBJ2-7; maybe TRBD1 (5 bases). There are 14 residues in the CDR3. Trimming removed 2 bases at V and 3 bases at J, with 11 bases between. From germline, CDR1 is SGHNT and CDR2 YENEEA.

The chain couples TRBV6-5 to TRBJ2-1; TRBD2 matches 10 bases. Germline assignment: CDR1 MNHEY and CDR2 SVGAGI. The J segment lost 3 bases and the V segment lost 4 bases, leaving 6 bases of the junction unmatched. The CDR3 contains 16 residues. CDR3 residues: CASSSPSGSFYNEQFF. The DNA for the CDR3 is TGTGCCAGCAGTTCCCCTAGCGGGAGTTTCTACAATGAGCAGTTCTTC.

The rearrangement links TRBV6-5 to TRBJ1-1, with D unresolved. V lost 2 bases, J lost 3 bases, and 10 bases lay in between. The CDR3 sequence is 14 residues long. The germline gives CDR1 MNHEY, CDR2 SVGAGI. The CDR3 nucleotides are TGTGCCAGCAGTTACGACTCGCCTCACACTGAAGCTTTCTTT. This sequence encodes CASSYDSPHTEAFF.